The 17 T cell receptor beta chains given below trace back to one sample, sequenced in a study of cytomegalovirus exposure and HLA in healthy donors. Researchers ran the PCR with 60 Vbeta and 13 Jbeta primers. TCRdb keeps only in-frame clones here, not all; method: immunoSEQ multiplex PCR. This sample has about 38,000 clones, with 70% to 90% found just once. Sequenced sample: PBMCs. The receptors derive from a woman aged 40 to 55 in good health and CMV-seropositive.

The V call is TRBV15, the J call TRBJ1-3; D remains ambiguous. The CDR3 has 16 amino acids. CDR1 LNHNV and CDR2 YYDKDF come from the germline V gene (reference sequence). Trimming pared 0 bases from V and 0 bases from J, leaving 9 bases between. CDR3 sequence (DNA): TGTGCCACCAGCAGAGATGGAGTTTACTCTGGAAACACCATATATTTT. Translated, it gives CATSRDGVYSGNTIYF.

The J gene is TRBJ1-2, the V gene TRBV5-1, with 9 bases lining up with TRBD1. Germline lookup yields CDR1 SGHRS and CDR2 YFSETQ. This CDR3 region has 12 residues. After removal of 4 bases from V and 7 bases from J, the junction contained 2 bases not matched to a gene. This CDR3 reads CASSRDRVGYTF. The DNA of the CDR3 is TGCGCCAGCAGCCGGGACAGGGTTGGCTACACCTTC.

The CDR3 sequence is CASSFVSGLAGGAYEQYF. In DNA form, the CDR3 reads TGTGCCAGCAGCTTTGTTTCCGGGCTAGCGGGGGGGGCCTACGAGCAGTACTTC. The chain recombines TRBV7-2 with TRBJ2-7; 12 nucleotides line up with TRBD2. The CDR3 is 18 amino acids. The V gene end was trimmed by 3 bases and the J gene end by 2 bases; junction bases not matched to a gene: 11. Per the germline V gene, CDR1 is SGHTA and CDR2 is FQGNSA.

The chain is built from TRBV28 and TRBJ2-7; D might be TRBD1 (5 bases). From germline, CDR1 is MDHEN and CDR2 SYDVKM. V lost 5 bases and J 3 bases, leaving 14 bases between the germline ends. The length of the CDR3 is 14 residues. The CDR3 DNA reads as TGTGCCAGCAGTCCTATTACGACAGTCTACGAGCAGTACTTC. Protein product: CASSPITTVYEQYF.

The J gene is TRBJ1-2, the V gene TRBV4-3; 7 bases are shared with TRBD1. CDR3 length equals 14 residues. J lost 14 bases, V lost 0 bases, and 12 bases had no gene match. The V gene's germline CDR1 is LGHNA and CDR2 YSLEER. The CDR3 coding sequence is TGCGCCAGCAGCCAAGATAAAACTGAACAGGGGAAAACCTTC. Translation gives CASSQDKTEQGKTF.

In this sample, this clone turned up once. The chain employs TRBV18 and TRBJ2-1; D perhaps matches TRBD2 (5 bases). The CDR3 is 15 residues long. With 3 bases removed from V and 9 bases from J, the gap between germline ends came to 18 bases. Germline V gene lookup returns CDR1 KGHSH and CDR2 LQKENI. The CDR3 region is CASSPVGSGTSEQFF. The CDR3 coding sequence is TGTGCCAGCTCACCGGTTGGAAGCGGCACCAGTGAGCAGTTCTTC.

This chain links TRBV11-2 with TRBJ2-3; D uncertain. Germline CDR1 SGHAT, CDR2 FQNNGV. The CDR3 is 14 residues long. The germline V and J ends were trimmed by 3 bases and 3 bases, with 10 bases remaining between them. The CDR3 loop reads CASSFHSPTDTQYF. The CDR3 DNA reads TGTGCCAGCAGCTTCCACAGCCCGACAGATACGCAGTATTTT.

CDR3 DNA: TGTGCCAGCTCACCAACTAGCGGGGGCACAGATACGCAGTATTTT. It yields the protein CASSPTSGGTDTQYF. The chain joins TRBV18 to TRBJ2-3, with 10 bases aligning to TRBD2. Trimming cost V 2 bases and J 1 base; bases outside gene matches: 0. CDR3 length equals 15 residues. From germline, CDR1 is KGHSH and CDR2 LQKENI.

The V call is TRBV30, the J call TRBJ1-1; D not resolved. V gave up 0 bases and J gave up 5 bases, with 4 bases separating them. Germline V gene lookup returns CDR1 GTSNPN and CDR2 SVGIG (reference sequence). The CDR3 is made up of 11 amino acids. The CDR3 loop is CAWSVQTEAFF. The CDR3 region has the DNA TGTGCCTGGAGTGTACAAACTGAAGCTTTCTTT.

The chain has TRBV7-6 and TRBJ1-6; possibly TRBD1 for D (6 bases). V was shortened by 5 bases and J by 8 bases, with 10 bases between the two germline ends. From germline, CDR1 is SGHVS and CDR2 FNYEAQ. The CDR3 loop spans 13 amino acids. The CDR3 DNA is TGTGCCAGCAGCGAGTACAGGGATTCACCCCTCCACTTT. Translated, it gives CASSEYRDSPLHF. The full variable domain, in which reference TRBV7-6 and TRBJ1-6 provide the parts outside the CDR3, is GAGVSQSPRYKVTKRGQDVALRCDPISGHVSLYWYRQALGQGPEFLTYFNYEAQQDKSGLPNDRFSAERPEGSISTLTIQRTEQRDSAMYRCASSEYRDSPLHFGNGTRLTVT.

The gene calls are TRBV25-1 and TRBJ1-2; weak D call: TRBD1 (6 bases). Per the germline V gene, CDR1 is MGHDK and CDR2 is SYGVNS. The CDR3 extends over 14 amino acids. Trimming left V 2 bases short and J 0 bases short, with 7 bases between. CDR3: CASSEEGANYGYTF. Written as DNA, the CDR3 is TGTGCCAGCAGTGAAGAGGGGGCTAACTATGGCTACACCTTC.

The chain carries TRBV7-2 and TRBJ1-6; 7 positions match TRBD1. The CDR3 is 15 residues long. Germline CDR1 is SGHTA and CDR2 is FQGNSA. V gave up 6 bases and J gave up 10 bases; unmatched junction bases: 12. The CDR3 protein is CASRTLQGSGSPLHF. The DNA of the CDR3 is TGTGCCAGCAGAACCCTACAGGGGTCAGGCTCACCCCTCCACTTT. Using reference TRBV7-2 and TRBJ1-6 for the parts outside the CDR3, the full variable domain is GAGVSQSPSNKVTEKGKDVELRCDPISGHTALYWYRQSLGQGLEFLIYFQGNSAPDKSGLPSDRFSAERTGGSVSTLTIQRTQQEDSAVYLCASRTLQGSGSPLHFGNGTRLTVT.

This clone was detected only once. The chain uses TRBV7-2 and TRBJ1-2, with D unresolved. Germline CDR1 and CDR2: SGHTA and FQGNSA. This CDR3 has 16 residues. The germline V and J ends were trimmed by 1 base and 3 bases, with 15 bases remaining between them. CDR3 sequence reads: CASSLGMGGKDYGYTF. CDR3 coding DNA: TGTGCCAGCAGCTTAGGGATGGGAGGGAAGGACTATGGCTACACCTTC.

V gene TRBV6-5 combines with J gene TRBJ1-1, with D unclear. This CDR3 is built from 15 residues. Trimming took 0 bases from V and 0 from J, leaving 8 bases between them. Germline V lookup: CDR1 MNHEY, CDR2 SVGAGI. The CDR3 loop is CASSYSAVMNTEAFF. CDR3 bases: TGTGCCAGCAGTTACTCGGCGGTAATGAACACTGAAGCTTTCTTT.

The chain uses TRBV4-1 and TRBJ1-3; perhaps TRBD1 as D (5 bases). Deletions cut 3 bases from V and 1 base from J, with 7 bases between. The CDR3 runs 14 residues. From germline, CDR1 is MGHRA and CDR2 YSYEKL. The CDR3 is CASSHSGSGNTIYF. The CDR3 DNA sequence: TGCGCCAGCAGCCACTCAGGGTCTGGAAACACCATATATTTT.

This chain links TRBV18 with TRBJ1-1; 7 bases align to TRBD1. The CDR3 contains 15 residues. Germline V CDR1 and CDR2: KGHSH, LQKENI. V was clipped by 3 bases and J by 0 bases; unmatched bases: 4. The CDR3 reads CASSPRDSLNTEAFF. The DNA of the CDR3 is TGTGCCAGCTCACCTCGGGACAGTCTGAACACTGAAGCTTTCTTT. Complete variable domain (other parts from reference TRBV18 and TRBJ1-1): NAGVMQNPRHLVRRRGQEARLRCSPMKGHSHVYWYRQLPEEGLKFMVYLQKENIIDESGMPKERFSAEFPKEGPSILRIQQVVRGDSAAYFCASSPRDSLNTEAFFGQGTRLTVV.

This clone was observed once. Distinct nucleotide sequences in the sample also encode this CDR3. CDR3 nucleotide sequence: TGTGCCAGTCTCATGGGGGGGTCGGGCTACACCTTC. The encoded protein is CASLMGGSGYTF. The genes are TRBV9 and TRBJ1-2; D perhaps matches TRBD1 (5 bases). The CDR3 contains 12 residues. Trimming removed 8 bases from V and 8 bases from J, with 16 bases in between. Per germline, CDR1 SGDLS and CDR2 YYNGEE.